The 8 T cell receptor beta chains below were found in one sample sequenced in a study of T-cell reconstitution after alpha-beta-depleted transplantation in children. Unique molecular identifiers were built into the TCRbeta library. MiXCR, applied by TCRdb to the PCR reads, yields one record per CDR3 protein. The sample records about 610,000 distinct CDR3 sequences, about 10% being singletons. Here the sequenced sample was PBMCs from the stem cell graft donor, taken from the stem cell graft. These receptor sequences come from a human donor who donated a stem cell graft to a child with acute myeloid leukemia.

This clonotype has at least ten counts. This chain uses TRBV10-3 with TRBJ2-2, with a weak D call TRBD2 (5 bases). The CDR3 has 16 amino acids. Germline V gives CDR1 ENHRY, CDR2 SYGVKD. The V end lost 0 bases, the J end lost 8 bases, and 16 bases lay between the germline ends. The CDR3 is CAISESSGLRVGELFF. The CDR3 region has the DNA TGTGCCATCAGTGAGTCCTCCGGACTGAGAGTGGGGGAGCTGTTTTTT.

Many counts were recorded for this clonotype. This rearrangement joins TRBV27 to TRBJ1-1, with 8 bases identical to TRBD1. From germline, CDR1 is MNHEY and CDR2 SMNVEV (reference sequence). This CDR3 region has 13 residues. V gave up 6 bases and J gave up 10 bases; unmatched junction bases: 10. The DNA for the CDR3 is TGTGCCAGCAGGACCACAGGGGGAGCTGCAGCTTTCTTT. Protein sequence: CASRTTGGAAAFF.

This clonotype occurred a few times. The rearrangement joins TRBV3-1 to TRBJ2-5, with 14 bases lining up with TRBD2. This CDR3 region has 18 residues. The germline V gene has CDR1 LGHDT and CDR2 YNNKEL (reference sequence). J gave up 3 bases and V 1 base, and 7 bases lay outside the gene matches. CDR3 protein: CASSQAGTSGSREETQYF. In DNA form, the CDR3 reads TGTGCCAGCAGCCAAGCTGGGACTAGCGGGAGTAGGGAAGAGACCCAGTACTTC.

CDR3 nucleotide sequence: TGTGCCAGCAGCTTAGCGTACGGGGGCAGGGAGCAGTACTTC. Translated: CASSLAYGGREQYF. V gene TRBV7-9 combines with J gene TRBJ2-7, with D perhaps given as TRBD1 or TRBD2 (6 bases each). Germline V gene sequence: CDR1 SEHNR, CDR2 FQNEAQ (reference sequence). This CDR3 has 14 residues. Trimming took off 0 bases at V and 7 bases at J, with 13 bases between the two ends.

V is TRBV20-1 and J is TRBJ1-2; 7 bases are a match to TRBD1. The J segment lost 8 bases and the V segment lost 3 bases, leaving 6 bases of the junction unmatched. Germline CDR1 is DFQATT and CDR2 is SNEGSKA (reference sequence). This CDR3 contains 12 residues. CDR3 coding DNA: TGCAGTGCTAGGCGGGACAGCGGGGGCTACACCTTC. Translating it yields CSARRDSGGYTF.

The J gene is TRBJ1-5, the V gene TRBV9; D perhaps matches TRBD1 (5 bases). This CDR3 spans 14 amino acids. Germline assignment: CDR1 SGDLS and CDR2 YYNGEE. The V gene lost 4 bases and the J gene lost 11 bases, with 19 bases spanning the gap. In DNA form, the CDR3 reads TGTGCCAGCAGCTCCGGGACGGATAGGTGGGCCCAGCATTTT. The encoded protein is CASSSGTDRWAQHF.

CDR3: CSVRTDAYSPLHF. CDR3 sequence (DNA): TGCAGCGTTCGGACAGATGCTTATTCACCCCTCCACTTT. The chain combines TRBV29-1 with TRBJ1-6; TRBD1 might be the D (6 bases). Trimming shortened V by 5 bases and J by 8 bases, and 13 bases separated the two germline ends. The germline V gene has CDR1 SQVTM and CDR2 ANQGSEA. The CDR3 has 13 residues. Full variable domain (missing parts from reference TRBV29-1 and TRBJ1-6): SAVISQKPSRDICQRGTSLTIQCQVDSQVTMMFWYRQQPGQSLTLIATANQGSEATYESGFVIDKFPISRPNLTFSTLTVSNMSPEDSSIYLCSVRTDAYSPLHFGNGTRLTVT.

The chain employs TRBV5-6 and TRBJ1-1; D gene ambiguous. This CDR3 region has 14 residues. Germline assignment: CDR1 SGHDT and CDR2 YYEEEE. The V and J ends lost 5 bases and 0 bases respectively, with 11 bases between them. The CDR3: CASRGKGLNTEAFF. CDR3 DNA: TGTGCCAGCAGGGGGAAGGGCCTGAACACTGAAGCTTTCTTT.